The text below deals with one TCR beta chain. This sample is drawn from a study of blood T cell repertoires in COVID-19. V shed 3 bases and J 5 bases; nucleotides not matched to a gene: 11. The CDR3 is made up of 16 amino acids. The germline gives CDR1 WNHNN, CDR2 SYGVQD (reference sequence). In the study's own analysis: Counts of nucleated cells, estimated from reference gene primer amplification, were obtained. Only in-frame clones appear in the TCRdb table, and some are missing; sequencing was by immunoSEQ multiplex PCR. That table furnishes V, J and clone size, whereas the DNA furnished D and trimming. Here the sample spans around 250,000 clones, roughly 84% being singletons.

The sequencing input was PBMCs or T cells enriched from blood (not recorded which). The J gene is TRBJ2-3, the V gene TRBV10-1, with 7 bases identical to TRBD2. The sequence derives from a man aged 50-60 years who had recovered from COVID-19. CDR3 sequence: CASSDGMWEGRDTQYF. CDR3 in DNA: TGCGCCAGCAGTGATGGGATGTGGGAGGGCCGAGATACGCAGTATTTT.